This T cell receptor (beta chain) was identified in a study of Tregs in tolerant kidney transplant recipients. Recipients received nonmyeloablative bone marrow transplants from related graft donors, with transient mixed chimerism. As for this clone: The read finishes 3 residues shy of the CDR3 end, and the germline J gene is used to complete it.

V was cut by 6 bases and J by 4 bases, with 19 bases left in between. Germline CDR1 MNHEY, CDR2 SVGEGT. This CDR3 is built from 16 residues. The protocol was immunoSEQ multiplex PCR, while the TCRdb copy is restricted to in-frame clones and leaves out a portion. The sample holds approximately 11,000 clones. Sequenced material: CD8+ T cells from blood (PBMCs), taken 24 months after the transplant. The source of this sequence is a human patient who received a combined kidney and bone marrow transplant. Some T cells may be transferred from the graft donor. The rearrangement links TRBV6-2 or TRBV6-3 to TRBJ2-1; tentatively, D is TRBD2 (5 bases). Partial CDR3 DNA: TGTGCCAGCAGCGAACTAACGGAGGCTCATTACAATGAG. Protein product: CASSELTEAHYNE. The CDR3 as a whole reads CASSELTEAHYNEQFF.